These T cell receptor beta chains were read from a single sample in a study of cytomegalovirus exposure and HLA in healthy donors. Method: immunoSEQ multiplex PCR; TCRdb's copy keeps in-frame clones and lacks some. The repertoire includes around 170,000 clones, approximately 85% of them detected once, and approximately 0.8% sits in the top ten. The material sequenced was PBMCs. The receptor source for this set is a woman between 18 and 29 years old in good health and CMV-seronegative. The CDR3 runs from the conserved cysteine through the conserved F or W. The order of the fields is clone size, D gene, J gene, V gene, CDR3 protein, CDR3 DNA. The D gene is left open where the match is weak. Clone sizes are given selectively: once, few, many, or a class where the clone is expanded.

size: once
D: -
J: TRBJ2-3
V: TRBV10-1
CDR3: CASSETGSTDTQYF
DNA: TGCGCCAGCAGTGAAACAGGAAGCACAGATACGCAGTATTTT

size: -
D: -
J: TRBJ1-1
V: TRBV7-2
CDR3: CASSFAGITEAFF
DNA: TGTGCCAGCAGCTTTGCAGGGATCACTGAAGCTTTCTTT

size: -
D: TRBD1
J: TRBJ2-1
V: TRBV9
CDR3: CASSVGGQGINEQFF
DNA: TGTGCCAGCAGCGTAGGGGGACAGGGCATCAATGAGCAGTTCTTC

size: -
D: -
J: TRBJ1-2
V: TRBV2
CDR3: CASSEARGGGYTF
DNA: TGTGCCAGCAGTGAAGCAAGGGGCGGCGGCTACACCTTC

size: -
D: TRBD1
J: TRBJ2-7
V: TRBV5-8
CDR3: CASSLENRGFNEQYF
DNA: TGTGCCAGCAGCTTGGAAAACAGGGGATTCAACGAGCAGTACTTC

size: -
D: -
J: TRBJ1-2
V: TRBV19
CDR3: CASSISPGVIGYTF
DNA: TGTGCCAGTAGTATATCTCCAGGGGTGATCGGCTACACCTTC

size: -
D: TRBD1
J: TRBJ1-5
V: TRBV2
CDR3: CASSDRDRGQSGNQPQHF
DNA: TGTGCCAGCAGTGACCGGGACAGGGGTCAATCGGGCAATCAGCCCCAGCATTTT

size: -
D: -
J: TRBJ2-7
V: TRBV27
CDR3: CASSFGAGMSREQYF
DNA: TGTGCCAGCAGTTTTGGGGCAGGAATGTCTCGGGAGCAGTACTTC

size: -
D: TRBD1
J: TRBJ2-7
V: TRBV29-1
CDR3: CSGTGADEQYF
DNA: TGCAGCGGGACAGGGGCGGACGAGCAGTACTTC

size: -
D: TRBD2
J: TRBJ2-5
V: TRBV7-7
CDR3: CASSTGLAGLHQETQYF
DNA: TGTGCCAGCAGCACAGGACTAGCGGGCCTTCACCAAGAGACCCAGTACTTC

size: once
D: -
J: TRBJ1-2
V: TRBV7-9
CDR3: CASSLGPGDYGYTF
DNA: TGTGCCAGCAGCTTGGGGCCGGGAGACTATGGCTACACCTTC

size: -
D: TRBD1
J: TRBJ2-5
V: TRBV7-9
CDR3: CASSQRQGQETQYF
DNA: TGTGCCAGCAGTCAAAGACAGGGTCAAGAGACCCAGTACTTC

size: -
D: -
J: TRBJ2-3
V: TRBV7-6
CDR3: CASSRTVSGLDTQYF
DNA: TGTGCCAGCAGCCGGACAGTTTCGGGTTTGGATACGCAGTATTTT

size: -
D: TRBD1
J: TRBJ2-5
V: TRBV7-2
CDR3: CASSPAPGTGLETQYF
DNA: TGTGCCAGCAGCCCAGCCCCCGGGACAGGGCTGGAGACCCAGTACTTC

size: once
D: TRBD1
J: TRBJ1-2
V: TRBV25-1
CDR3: CASSEWFGQGRSNYGYTF
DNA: TGTGCCAGCAGTGAATGGTTCGGACAGGGAAGGTCTAACTATGGCTACACCTTC

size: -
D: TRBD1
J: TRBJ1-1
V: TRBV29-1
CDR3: CSVEGRGDPVNTEAFF
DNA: TGCAGCGTTGAGGGCAGGGGGGATCCGGTGAACACTGAAGCTTTCTTT

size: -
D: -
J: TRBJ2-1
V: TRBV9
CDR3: CASSVEEGSSSYNEQFF
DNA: TGTGCCAGCAGCGTAGAGGAGGGCTCAAGCTCCTACAATGAGCAGTTCTTC

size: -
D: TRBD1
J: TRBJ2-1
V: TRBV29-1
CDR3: CSVLGGTGIDEQFF
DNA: TGCAGCGTCCTTGGAGGGACAGGGATCGATGAGCAGTTCTTC

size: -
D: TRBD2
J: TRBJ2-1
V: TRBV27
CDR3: CASSLSLAGAAYNEQFF
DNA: TGTGCCAGCAGTTTATCCCTAGCGGGTGCGGCCTACAATGAGCAGTTCTTC

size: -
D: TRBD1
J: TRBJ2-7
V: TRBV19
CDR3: CASKGTGDHEQYF
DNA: TGTGCCAGTAAGGGGACAGGGGACCACGAGCAGTACTTC

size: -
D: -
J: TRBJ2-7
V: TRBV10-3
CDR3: CAISDISPQTGGEQYF
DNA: TGTGCCATCAGTGATATAAGCCCTCAGACAGGCGGCGAGCAGTACTTC

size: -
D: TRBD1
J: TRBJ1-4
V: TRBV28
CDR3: CASSLGQGFAKLFF
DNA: TGTGCCAGCAGTCTGGGACAGGGGTTTGCAAAACTGTTTTTT

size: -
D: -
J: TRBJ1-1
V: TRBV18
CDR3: CASSPVQGNTEAFF
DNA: TGTGCCAGCTCACCAGTACAGGGAAACACTGAAGCTTTCTTT

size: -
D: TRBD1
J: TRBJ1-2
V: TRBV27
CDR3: CASKNLGQGARGYTF
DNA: TGTGCCAGCAAAAACCTGGGGCAGGGGGCAAGGGGCTACACCTTC

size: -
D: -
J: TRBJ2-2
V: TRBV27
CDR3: CASNPFGGTGELFF
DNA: TGTGCCAGCAACCCCTTTGGAGGCACCGGGGAGCTGTTTTTT

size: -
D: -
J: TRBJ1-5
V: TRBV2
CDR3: CASSDPGYSNQPQHF
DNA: TGTGCCAGCAGTGACCCGGGTTATAGCAATCAGCCCCAGCATTTT

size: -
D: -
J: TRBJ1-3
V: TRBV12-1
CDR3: CASSPEGRVGNTIYF
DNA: TGTGCCAGCAGCCCTGAAGGGCGGGTTGGAAACACCATATATTTT

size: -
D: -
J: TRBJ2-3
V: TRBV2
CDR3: CASSEKAYPSGTQYF
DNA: TGTGCCAGCAGTGAAAAAGCATATCCCTCAGGAACGCAGTATTTT

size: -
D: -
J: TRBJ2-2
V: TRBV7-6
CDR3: CASSMGLPGELFF
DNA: TGTGCCAGCAGCATGGGACTTCCCGGGGAGCTGTTTTTT

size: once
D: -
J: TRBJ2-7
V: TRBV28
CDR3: CASSFADSYEQYF
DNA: TGTGCCAGCAGTTTTGCAGACTCCTACGAGCAGTACTTC

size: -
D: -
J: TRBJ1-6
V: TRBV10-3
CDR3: CAISSRDTYSPLHF
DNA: TGTGCCATCAGTTCCCGGGACACCTATTCACCCCTCCACTTT

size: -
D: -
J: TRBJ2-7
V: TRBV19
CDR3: CASRSAQYF
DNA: TGTGCCAGTAGAAGCGCGCAGTACTTC

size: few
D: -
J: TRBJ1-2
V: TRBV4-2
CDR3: CASSQVGDSLPYGYTF
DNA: TGTGCCAGCAGCCAAGTTGGAGACAGCCTCCCCTATGGCTACACCTTC

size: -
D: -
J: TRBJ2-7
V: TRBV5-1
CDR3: CASSLAFDEQYF
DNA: TGCGCCAGCAGCTTGGCCTTCGACGAGCAGTACTTC

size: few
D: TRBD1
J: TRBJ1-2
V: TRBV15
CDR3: CATGTGENGYTF
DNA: TGTGCCACTGGGACAGGGGAGAATGGCTACACCTTC